The sequence of this T cell receptor (beta chain) was determined in a study of T-cell memory formation after mild COVID-19 (dated by TCRdb to the early 2020s). Regarding the research as a whole: TCR sequence clusters from the two donors were largely donor specific. In a couple of donors, T-cell clones that expanded and contracted after mild COVID-19 were tracked by sequencing TCRalpha and TCRbeta repertoires over time. Two young, previously healthy adult volunteers, one female and one male, were included in the cohort.

Ficoll-Paque density gradient centrifugation was used to isolate PBMCs. What the research found in general, with its limitations: Some responding clones were detected in pre-infection memory, suggesting pre-existing cross-reactive memory T cells joined the SARS-CoV-2 response. Clones that contracted from day 15 to 85 showed balanced CD4/CD8 phenotypes, whereas a second wave of clones that expanded from day 15 to 37 leaned towards CD4+. SARS-CoV-2 specificity of the second-wave clones peaking on day 37 was not confirmed. Contracting CD4+ clones appeared mostly in the CM and EM memory subsets, whereas CD8+ clones were enriched in EMRA. Only a couple of mild cases were covered by the study, and larger cohorts that include severe cases with pre-infection samples were considered necessary.

Comments on this clonotype: Its antigen specificity is not known. Base-call qualities are not available, and no considerably larger clone is one nucleotide away.

The reads were generated on an Illumina NovaSeq 6000. TCRalpha and TCRbeta cDNA libraries were constructed by 5'RACE with constant-segment primers, with sample barcodes and unique molecular identifiers being introduced. RNA was extracted from every sample with Trizol reagent. Amplification of the libraries took two PCR steps, and the second step added a second sample barcode plus Illumina TruSeq adapters. Sequencing of libraries was performed on an Illumina NovaSeq with 2 x 150 bp paired-end reads. From the authors' description of their analysis: Reads were demultiplexed and collapsed into UMI-guided consensus sequences with migec v1.2.7. Using mixcr v2.1.11, UMI consensuses were aligned to TRA and TRB V and J templates and then assembled into clonotypes. A clonotype was counted as expanded or contracted only if both edgeR and NoisET called the change significant, with noise models trained on biological replicates. For edgeR calls, the cutoffs were a false discovery rate-adjusted p below 0.01 and a log2 fold-change threshold of 1. As an exploratory analysis of dynamics, max-normalized trajectories of the 1000 most abundant clonotypes were examined with PCA combined with hierarchical clustering. The CD4 or CD8 phenotype of responding clones was assigned using the separately sequenced CD4+ and CD8+ repertoires. TCRdb reanalyzed the raw reads on its own, using fastp at Q25 for trimming and MiXCR for clone calling, and kept in-frame beta chains. Each entry merges the rows of one CDR3 protein and shows their most common DNA and genes. The V and J calls were determined by TCRdb, not by the authors. This sample holds roughly 200,000 distinct CDR3 sequences; more than 8% were observed only once. Together, the top ten hold 3.5% of the sample.

V is trimmed back by 3 bases and J by 6 bases, and the junction contains 12 bases that no gene match accounts for. The CDR3 contains 16 residues, cysteine and phenylalanine counted. Of the read, only the CDR3 DNA is kept; its 48 bases are in frame from base 1. Sequencing was carried out using PBMCs or a T cell subset sorted from them (not recorded which). Rearrangement joined TRBV12-3 or TRBV12-4 to TRBJ2-3; 7 junctional bases match TRBD2. This TCR derives from a man aged 18 to 30 who had mild COVID-19 (a few samples of this study predate the infection). The sample titles of this study are shuffled in the database, so cell type and time point are left out; the donor was told from shared clones. CDR3 reads: CASSFSGSGGRDTQYF. The base sequence is TGTGCCAGCAGTTTTTCTGGGTCGGGGGGTCGGGATACGCAGTATTTT.